Sequencing of this T cell receptor (beta chain) was carried out in a study of cytomegalovirus exposure and HLA in healthy donors. Whole-study results and caveats: Highly shared variants forming one cluster were likely a sequencing artifact. Rare TCR sequences dominated, though some public TCRs recurred in many donors. It was assumed in the presence/absence analyses that sequencing depth was roughly uniform across donors. When analyzed later, the rates of TCR association showed variation by HLA locus, with DRB1 the most and HLA-C the fewest.

Vbeta (60) and Jbeta (13) primers were used in the PCR. The repertoire was sequenced with immunoSEQ multiplex PCR; TCRdb's copy has only in-frame clones and lacks some. The profile covers 200,000 or so clones, with over 75% appearing a single time and under 3% taken by the ten largest. The CDR3 length is 14 residues. Germline loops: CDR1 LNHDA, CDR2 SQIVND (reference sequence). Trimming shortened V by 4 bases and J by 3 bases, and 12 bases separated the two germline ends. A note on this clone: Its antigen is still unknown.

The sequenced material came from PBMCs. The receptor's source is a woman aged 25 to 39 in good health and CMV-seronegative. J is TRBJ1-2 and V is TRBV19; D remains ambiguous. The CDR3 loop is CASSNQQMHYGYTF. As DNA, the CDR3 is TGTGCCAGTAGTAACCAACAGATGCACTATGGCTACACCTTC.